The table lists the clone carrying this T cell receptor beta chain with a count of one. Clones were sequenced by immunoSEQ multiplex PCR, and TCRdb holds only the in-frame ones, with some missing. The data contain about 190,000 clones, roughly 80% of them seen just once; the ten biggest clones take up around 12%. The sample belongs to a study of blood T cell repertoires in COVID-19. Study overall: From the United States, Italy and Spain came samples of acute and convalescent COVID-19.

Germline CDR1 LNHDA, CDR2 SQIVND (reference sequence). Trimming took off 8 bases at V and 7 bases at J, with 11 bases between the two ends. The CDR3 extends over 11 amino acids. Material for sequencing was peripheral blood. This chain joins TRBV19 and TRBJ1-1; D is possibly TRBD1 (5 bases). The clonotype comes from a woman in her 50s with acute or convalescent COVID-19. The CDR3 nucleotides read TGTGCCAGTGGGGCCGGTCGTGAAGCTTTCTTT. The encoded protein is CASGAGREAFF.